This note documents a single TCR beta chain sequence. Its antigen is undetermined. Unique molecular identifiers were used to barcode this TCRbeta library. TCRdb reprocessed the PCR reads via MiXCR and lists one record per CDR3 protein. The table shows about 900,000 distinct CDR3 sequences, with 25% to 35% occurring only once. The data derive from a study of T-cell reconstitution after alpha-beta-depleted transplantation in children. Whole-study findings and limits: Two months or so post-transplant, alpha-beta T cells reportedly derived from several hundred expanded graft clones. In some patients, recipient T cells and intrathymic progenitors surviving conditioning explained high day-60 diversity. A year post-transplant, T-cell counts and diversity derived mostly from newly produced T cells.

This CDR3 comprises 13 residues. In germline, CDR1 is LGHNT, CDR2 FRNRAP. Trimming took 5 bases from V and 5 from J, leaving 13 bases between them. The sample was PBMCs, mostly from graft donor cells, taken 360 days after TCRalphabeta/CD19-depleted stem cell transplant. The genes are TRBV12-5 and TRBJ2-7, with D uncertain. This TCR derives from a boy in the first two years of life who had a stem cell transplant for SCID, so the T cells may come from the graft donor. The CDR3 loop is CASGPPSLDEQYF. The CDR3 region has the DNA TGTGCTAGTGGTCCTCCCTCACTTGACGAGCAGTACTTC.